Listed below are T cell receptor beta chains from one sample, sequenced in a study of cytomegalovirus exposure and HLA in healthy donors. Sequencing was performed with immunoSEQ multiplex PCR; in TCRdb, only in-frame clones are kept and a portion is missing. The data contain about 160,000 clones, more than 75% of them seen just once; the ten biggest clones take up under 1%. The sample comprised PBMCs. The receptors here all came from a girl aged 2 to 10 in good health and CMV-seropositive. Both conserved end residues are trimmed from each CDR3. Each record gives: V gene, J gene, CDR3 length, CDR3 protein.

V gene: TRBV28
J gene: TRBJ2-1
CDR3 length: 10
CDR3 protein: ASSQDYNEQF

V gene: TRBV5-1
J gene: TRBJ1-2
CDR3 length: 13
CDR3 protein: ASSSFPGMRYGYT

V gene: TRBV4-1
J gene: TRBJ2-7
CDR3 length: 16
CDR3 protein: ASSPLLIQRETTRRQY

V gene: TRBV10-2
J gene: TRBJ2-2
CDR3 length: 14
CDR3 protein: ASSESGGGRSGELF

V gene: TRBV18
J gene: TRBJ2-2
CDR3 length: 12
CDR3 protein: ASSLDWDTGELF

V gene: TRBV5-1
J gene: TRBJ2-7
CDR3 length: 13
CDR3 protein: ASRFTGTGGDEQY

V gene: TRBV7-2
J gene: TRBJ2-3
CDR3 length: 13
CDR3 protein: ASRPPGRNTDTQY

V gene: TRBV10-3
J gene: NA
CDR3 length: 11
CDR3 protein: AISLREAYEQY

V gene: TRBV28
J gene: TRBJ1-5
CDR3 length: 12
CDR3 protein: ASSWRASNQPQH

V gene: TRBV11-2
J gene: TRBJ2-5
CDR3 length: 14
CDR3 protein: ASSSVKGQPQETQY

V gene: TRBV6-1
J gene: TRBJ2-5
CDR3 length: 14
CDR3 protein: ASSEISPKYQETQY

V gene: TRBV6-5
J gene: TRBJ2-1
CDR3 length: 10
CDR3 protein: ASLRGSNEQF

V gene: TRBV28
J gene: TRBJ1-5
CDR3 length: 14
CDR3 protein: ASSSGAGPSNQPQH

V gene: TRBV10-3
J gene: TRBJ1-2
CDR3 length: 10
CDR3 protein: AIDRGGNGYT

V gene: TRBV7-3
J gene: TRBJ2-1
CDR3 length: 11
CDR3 protein: ASSFTGVGEQF

V gene: TRBV6-1
J gene: TRBJ2-2
CDR3 length: 12
CDR3 protein: ASSEAGDTGELF

V gene: TRBV28
J gene: TRBJ2-2
CDR3 length: 9
CDR3 protein: AGGAGGELF

V gene: TRBV6-5
J gene: TRBJ1-2
CDR3 length: 11
CDR3 protein: ASSYSRGNGYT

V gene: TRBV19
J gene: TRBJ1-5
CDR3 length: 13
CDR3 protein: ASSISGRSNQPQH

V gene: TRBV5-4
J gene: TRBJ1-2
CDR3 length: 12
CDR3 protein: ASSLVDRENGYT

V gene: TRBV28
J gene: TRBJ2-7
CDR3 length: 13
CDR3 protein: ASSLYRTGMAEQY

V gene: TRBV4-1
J gene: TRBJ1-1
CDR3 length: 13
CDR3 protein: ASSPTSEADTEAF

V gene: TRBV28
J gene: TRBJ2-5
CDR3 length: 13
CDR3 protein: ASSLGGAIQETQY

V gene: TRBV5-1
J gene: TRBJ1-4
CDR3 length: 12
CDR3 protein: ASRYRGDNEKLF

V gene: TRBV11-2
J gene: TRBJ1-2
CDR3 length: 17
CDR3 protein: ASSLSGTGKMKGNYGYT

V gene: TRBV28
J gene: TRBJ1-1
CDR3 length: 11
CDR3 protein: ATTTAEVTEAF

V gene: TRBV28
J gene: TRBJ2-3
CDR3 length: 11
CDR3 protein: ATLADSTDTQY

V gene: TRBV10-1
J gene: TRBJ2-2
CDR3 length: 12
CDR3 protein: ASSESISSGELF

V gene: TRBV29-1
J gene: TRBJ2-7
CDR3 length: 13
CDR3 protein: SVAGLAGGFNEQY

V gene: TRBV5-1
J gene: TRBJ1-5
CDR3 length: 12
CDR3 protein: ASSQGAPNQPQH

V gene: TRBV7-9
J gene: TRBJ2-3
CDR3 length: 14
CDR3 protein: ASSFNYGVRADTQY

V gene: TRBV27
J gene: TRBJ2-5
CDR3 length: 12
CDR3 protein: ASSPFGESETQY

V gene: TRBV30
J gene: TRBJ2-1
CDR3 length: 13
CDR3 protein: AWSGPGLMGNEQF

V gene: TRBV7-3
J gene: TRBJ2-2
CDR3 length: 13
CDR3 protein: ASSPTGQNTGELF

V gene: TRBV28
J gene: TRBJ2-7
CDR3 length: 13
CDR3 protein: ASRDGQGGPYEQY

V gene: TRBV6-6
J gene: TRBJ2-5
CDR3 length: 10
CDR3 protein: ASIRDRETQY

V gene: TRBV10-3
J gene: TRBJ2-5
CDR3 length: 13
CDR3 protein: AISEEVLNQETQY

V gene: TRBV9
J gene: TRBJ1-5
CDR3 length: 11
CDR3 protein: ASSRTGSQPQH

V gene: TRBV9
J gene: TRBJ2-5
CDR3 length: 12
CDR3 protein: ASGSGRGGETQY

V gene: TRBV15
J gene: TRBJ2-7
CDR3 length: 18
CDR3 protein: ATSRVLAGEVGSFTYEQY

V gene: TRBV5-5
J gene: TRBJ2-7
CDR3 length: 17
CDR3 protein: ASSLGARPGLAGSYEQY

V gene: TRBV10-3
J gene: TRBJ2-5
CDR3 length: 10
CDR3 protein: AISDAEETQY

V gene: TRBV30
J gene: TRBJ2-5
CDR3 length: 11
CDR3 protein: AWSAGGWETQY

V gene: TRBV4-1
J gene: TRBJ1-1
CDR3 length: 16
CDR3 protein: ASSQVPGQGIGDTEAF

V gene: TRBV7-9
J gene: TRBJ2-1
CDR3 length: 14
CDR3 protein: ASSSRLAGAYNEQF

V gene: TRBV30
J gene: TRBJ1-1
CDR3 length: 10
CDR3 protein: AWTQGSPGAF

V gene: TRBV5-1
J gene: TRBJ2-3
CDR3 length: 12
CDR3 protein: ASTLQPGGNTQY

V gene: TRBV20-1
J gene: TRBJ1-2
CDR3 length: 9
CDR3 protein: SAGQGAGYT

V gene: TRBV28
J gene: TRBJ2-5
CDR3 length: 12
CDR3 protein: ASSIGRSKETQY